The 15 T cell receptor beta chains presented below share a single source sample, sequenced in a study of shared clonotypes between healthy human individuals. Naive CD8 populations comprised CD45RO-negative cells positively selected for CCR7, excluding terminally differentiated effector memory CD45RA+ cells. TCRdb keeps only in-frame clones here, not all; method: immunoSEQ multiplex PCR. Of about 2.1 million clones in the sample, around 93% were seen once. Sequenced sample: naive CD8+ T cells from PBMCs. The receptors derive from a man aged 18 to 30 in good health. Some clones in this sample may be carry-over from other donors' samples.

This clone was counted a single time. The chain couples TRBV29-1 to TRBJ2-1, with TRBD2 matching over 8 bases. This CDR3 has 17 amino acids. Trimming took 2 bases from V and 8 from J; bases not matched to a gene: 17. Germline V gene sequence: CDR1 SQVTM, CDR2 ANQGSEA. CDR3 region: CSVEHQAEREPSDEQFF. The CDR3 coding sequence is TGCAGCGTTGAACATCAGGCGGAGCGGGAGCCGTCTGATGAGCAGTTCTTC.

The chain employs TRBV29-1 and TRBJ1-2, with D perhaps matching TRBD1 (5 bases). The CDR3 has 11 residues. Germline assignment: CDR1 SQVTM and CDR2 ANQGSEA. V was pared by 7 bases and J by 8 bases, with 14 bases between. The CDR3, as DNA: TGCAGCGCCGTGACAGTGGACGGCTACACCTTC. Its translation: CSAVTVDGYTF.

V is TRBV14 and J is TRBJ2-5, with TRBD2 identical over 14 bases. Germline V lookup: CDR1 SGHDN, CDR2 FVKESK. Losses at the gene ends were 4 bases for V and 5 bases for J; bases not matched to a gene: 3. The CDR3 has 15 amino acids. The CDR3, as DNA: TGTGCCAGCAGCCTGTGGACTAGCGGGAGGGAGACCCAGTACTTC. As protein: CASSLWTSGRETQYF.

The gene calls are TRBV10-2 and TRBJ2-2; the D gene is possibly TRBD1 (6 bases). Trimming cost V 8 bases and J 1 base, with 8 bases left between them. CDR1 is WSHSY and CDR2 is SAAADI in the germline V gene. The CDR3 is made up of 13 amino acids. DNA of the CDR3: TGCGCCAGCCAACAGGGGAACACCGGGGAGCTGTTTTTT. It translates to CASQQGNTGELFF.

The chain is built from TRBV5-5 and TRBJ2-7; TRBD2 aligns across 7 bases. Germline V lookup: CDR1 SGHKS, CDR2 YYEKEE (reference sequence). This CDR3 comprises 12 residues. Losses at the gene ends were 8 bases for V and 7 bases for J; bases not matched to a gene: 9. The CDR3: CASGAGVIEQYF. The CDR3 region has the DNA TGTGCCAGTGGGGCGGGAGTAATAGAGCAGTACTTC.

V gene TRBV6-6 combines with J gene TRBJ2-5; 8 bases are shared with TRBD1. The CDR3 covers 14 residues. Unmatched junction bases numbered 4, after V lost 5 bases and J lost 2 bases. CDR1 is MNHNY, CDR2 SVGAGI, per germline (reference sequence). CDR3 region: CASSPDRAQETQYF. The CDR3 DNA follows: TGTGCCAGCAGTCCGGACAGGGCGCAAGAGACCCAGTACTTC.

The chain combines TRBV4-1 with TRBJ1-1; D is undetermined. The CDR3 consists of 16 residues. The germline CDR1 and CDR2 sequences are MGHRA and YSYEKL. V lost 3 bases and J lost 5, with 19 bases in between. DNA of the CDR3: TGCGCCAGCAGCCACAGGAATAGAGACCCGGGGACTGAAGCTTTCTTT. This sequence encodes CASSHRNRDPGTEAFF.

The chain combines TRBV7-9 with TRBJ1-2, with D unresolved. From germline, CDR1 is SEHNR and CDR2 FQNEAQ (reference sequence). Between the trimmed V and J ends, which lost 5 bases and 4 bases, there was a span of 14 bases. The CDR3 consists of 14 residues. CDR3 protein: CASSPPSAGYGYTF. The CDR3, as DNA: TGTGCCAGCAGCCCCCCCAGCGCGGGCTATGGCTACACCTTC.

This rearrangement joins TRBV11-2 to TRBJ2-1, with 8 nucleotides matching TRBD2. Germline trimming cut 6 bases from V and 1 base from J; bases unmatched to any gene: 8. Germline assignment: CDR1 SGHAT and CDR2 FQNNGV. The CDR3 is 16 amino acids. The CDR3 is CASSKSGSTSYNEQFF. CDR3 nucleotides: TGTGCCAGCAGTAAGAGCGGGAGTACGTCCTACAATGAGCAGTTCTTC.

The chain uses TRBV30 and TRBJ2-7; D unresolved. The CDR3 totals 11 residues. V shed 3 bases and J shed 11 bases, with 14 bases lying between them. The germline gives CDR1 GTSNPN, CDR2 SVGIG (reference sequence). The CDR3 spells CAWRSGELEYF. In nucleotides, the CDR3 is TGTGCCTGGAGGTCTGGCGAGTTGGAGTACTTC.

The J gene is TRBJ2-1, the V gene TRBV7-2; D is perhaps TRBD1 (5 bases). CDR3 length equals 16 residues. Trimming removed 1 base from V and 0 bases from J, with 10 bases in between. From germline, CDR1 is SGHTA and CDR2 FQGNSA. The CDR3 DNA reads TGTGCCAGCAGCTTAGGGGGCCCGAGCTCCTACAATGAGCAGTTCTTC. Translating it yields CASSLGGPSSYNEQFF.

The V and J genes are TRBV27 and TRBJ2-1; 8 bases match TRBD2. CDR3 length: 16 amino acids. Germline values: CDR1 MNHEY, CDR2 SMNVEV (reference sequence). V was clipped by 5 bases and J by 1 base; unmatched bases: 7. CDR3 sequence reads: CASSTSGFRSYNEQFF. CDR3 bases: TGTGCCAGCAGTACTAGCGGATTCCGTTCCTACAATGAGCAGTTCTTC.

The CDR3 region has the DNA TGTGCCAGCACCCCACGGCAGGGCAGCTACAATGAGCAGTTCTTC. It translates to CASTPRQGSYNEQFF. The rearrangement uses TRBV2 and TRBJ2-1; the D gene is possibly TRBD1 (5 bases). Germline CDR1 reads SNHLY; CDR2 reads FYNNEI. Trimming removed 7 bases at V and 3 bases at J, with 16 bases between. This CDR3 region has 15 residues.

This sequence joins TRBV5-1 and TRBJ2-3, with 7 bases identical to TRBD2. With 2 bases clipped from V and 3 bases from J, the junction kept 3 bases outside the gene matches. The CDR3 has 14 amino acids. The germline V gene encodes CDR1 SGHRS and CDR2 YFSETQ. The CDR3 bases are TGCGCCAGCAGCTTCCCAGCGGGAACAGATACGCAGTATTTT. Its protein product is CASSFPAGTDTQYF. The whole variable domain, filled in from reference TRBV5-1 and TRBJ2-3, reads KAGVTQTPRYLIKTRGQQVTLSCSPISGHRSVSWYQQTPGQGLQFLFEYFSETQRNKGNFPGRFSGRQFSNSRSEMNVSTLELGDSALYLCASSFPAGTDTQYFGPGTRLTVL.

This clone is a singleton in its sample. The rearrangement uses TRBV9 and TRBJ2-7, with D perhaps TRBD1 (5 bases). This CDR3 is built from 14 residues. V was clipped by 4 bases and J by 1 base, with 12 bases between them. The germline V gene encodes CDR1 SGDLS and CDR2 YYNGEE. The CDR3 nucleotides are TGTGCCAGCAGCTTTTCGACAGATTCCTACGAGCAGTACTTC. Its translation is CASSFSTDSYEQYF.